The 24 T cell receptor beta chains presented below share a single source sample, sequenced in a study of blood T cells in healthy people across ages. Combining a sample-barcoded 5' primer with a J-beta primer mix, a second PCR ran for roughly 7 to 11 cycles. A single record per CDR3 protein comes from TCRdb applying MiXCR to the 5' RACE reads. Of under 850,000 distinct CDR3 sequences in the sample, about 37% were seen once. Input material: blood. The origin of the receptors is a man between 18 and 35 years old in good health.

The rearrangement joins TRBV7-8 to TRBJ2-3; unclear D gene. Germline V gene sequence: CDR1 SGHVS, CDR2 FQNEAQ. The CDR3 totals 15 residues. V dropped 3 bases and J dropped 2 bases, with 12 bases sitting between them. The CDR3 protein is CASSFPGAYTDTQYF. CDR3 bases: TGTGCCAGCAGCTTTCCAGGAGCCTACACAGATACGCAGTATTTT.

The V call is TRBV29-1, the J call TRBJ2-7; D assignment may be TRBD1 or TRBD2 (6 bases each). Germline CDR1 reads SQVTM; CDR2 reads ANQGSEA. Trimming removed 1 base from V and 0 bases from J, with 19 bases in between. This CDR3 comprises 17 residues. The CDR3 here is CSVEVGTLKGGSYEQYF. The DNA for the CDR3 is TGCAGCGTTGAAGTAGGGACTCTAAAGGGGGGCTCCTACGAGCAGTACTTC.

The chain carries TRBV4-1 and TRBJ1-1, with 7 nucleotides matching TRBD1. The V gene's germline CDR1 is MGHRA and CDR2 YSYEKL. The CDR3 is made up of 15 amino acids. After removal of 4 bases from V and 5 bases from J, the junction contained 10 bases not matched to a gene. CDR3 sequence (DNA): TGCGCCAGCAGCCGGGGTGACAGGGCCGAAACTGAAGCTTTCTTT. Its translation is CASSRGDRAETEAFF.

The rearrangement joins TRBV29-1 to TRBJ2-2; TRBD2 is a possible D gene (5 bases). The CDR3 consists of 14 residues. Trimming took 7 bases from V and 4 from J, leaving 16 bases between them. The germline V gene has CDR1 SQVTM and CDR2 ANQGSEA. The CDR3 here is CSAWGLRGTGELFF. In nucleotides, the CDR3 is TGCAGCGCCTGGGGTCTCCGGGGCACCGGGGAGCTGTTTTTT.

The chain has TRBV20-1 and TRBJ2-1; D possibly corresponds to TRBD1 (6 bases). Trimming took 8 bases from V and 9 from J, leaving 20 bases between them. In germline, CDR1 is DFQATT, CDR2 SNEGSKA (reference sequence). This CDR3 spans 13 amino acids. The DNA of the CDR3 is TGCAGTCCAACCACAGGGTCTATCGGTGAGCAGTTCTTC. Its protein is CSPTTGSIGEQFF.

The chain employs TRBV20-1 and TRBJ1-6; tentative D call: TRBD1 (6 bases). Trimming cost V 0 bases and J 10 bases, with 16 bases left between them. CDR1 is DFQATT and CDR2 is SNEGSKA in the germline V gene (reference sequence). This CDR3 comprises 15 residues. The CDR3 loop is CSARDRGGADSPLHF. DNA of the CDR3: TGCAGTGCTAGAGATCGTGGGGGCGCAGACTCACCCCTCCACTTT.

This clonotype occurred many times. This chain joins TRBV10-3 and TRBJ2-4; 7 nucleotides agree with TRBD1. This CDR3 region has 14 residues. Germline CDR1 reads ENHRY; CDR2 reads SYGVKD. Losses at the gene ends were 6 bases for V and 8 bases for J; bases not matched to a gene: 10. The CDR3 region has the DNA TGTGCCATCAGGGAAGACAGGGCTGGAGACATTCAGTACTTC. Its protein product is CAIREDRAGDIQYF.

This chain joins TRBV7-2 and TRBJ2-3, with D maybe TRBD1 (5 bases). Between the trimmed V and J ends, which lost 8 bases and 4 bases, there was a span of 16 bases. Germline CDR1 reads SGHTA; CDR2 reads FQGNSA. The CDR3 spans 14 residues. The DNA for the CDR3 is TGTGCCAGCGGGCTGGGGCTGGGCGCAGATACGCAGTATTTT. As protein: CASGLGLGADTQYF. Filled out from reference TRBV7-2 and TRBJ2-3, the complete variable domain reads GAGVSQSPSNKVTEKGKDVELRCDPISGHTALYWYRQSLGQGLEFLIYFQGNSAPDKSGLPSDRFSAERTGGSVSTLTIQRTQQEDSAVYLCASGLGLGADTQYFGPGTRLTVL.

In this sample, this clonotype turned up many times. The V gene is TRBV25-1, the J gene TRBJ2-5; D is undetermined. The germline V gene has CDR1 MGHDK and CDR2 SYGVNS. There are 15 residues in the CDR3. Trimming removed 1 base from V and 2 bases from J, with 11 bases in between. The CDR3 reads CASSEFPSSQETQYF. In nucleotides, the CDR3 is TGTGCCAGCAGTGAATTCCCCAGCAGTCAAGAGACCCAGTACTTC.

This clonotype was found a few times. The gene calls are TRBV12-3 or TRBV12-4 and TRBJ1-5; D gene ambiguous. With 3 bases removed from V and 7 bases from J, the gap between germline ends came to 13 bases. The CDR3 consists of 14 residues. Here the CDR3 DNA reads TGTGCCAGCAGTTTCGGCAGATCTGGACAGCCCCAGCATTTT. This codes for CASSFGRSGQPQHF.

The rearrangement links TRBV9 to TRBJ2-1; 8 bases match TRBD2. The CDR3 consists of 16 residues. The germline gives CDR1 SGDLS, CDR2 YYNGEE. Losses at the gene ends were 2 bases for V and 8 bases for J; bases not matched to a gene: 12. This CDR3 reads CASSVASSGGLYEQFF. The CDR3, as DNA: TGTGCCAGCAGCGTCGCATCCAGCGGGGGTTTGTATGAGCAGTTCTTC.

This rearrangement joins TRBV29-1 to TRBJ1-1; D not certain. CDR1 and CDR2 from the germline V gene are SQVTM and ANQGSEA. Trimming pared 6 bases from V and 1 base from J, leaving 18 bases between. CDR3 length equals 15 residues. CDR3 residues: CSVHRVPLANTEAFF. The DNA of the CDR3 is TGCAGCGTCCACCGAGTTCCCCTCGCGAACACTGAAGCTTTCTTT.

This clonotype was counted ten times or more. J is TRBJ2-5 and V is TRBV6-5; D unclear. V was pared by 3 bases and J by 11 bases, with 10 bases between. Germline-derived CDR1 and CDR2 are MNHEY and SVGAGI. The CDR3 has 11 residues. CDR3 sequence: CASSYSNEQYF. In DNA, the CDR3 is TGTGCCAGCAGTTATTCCAATGAGCAGTACTTC.

The table lists this clonotype with a few counts. J is TRBJ1-5 and V is TRBV7-2, with D tentatively TRBD1 (5 bases). V was pared by 4 bases and J by 2 bases, with 12 bases between. Germline assignment: CDR1 SGHTA and CDR2 FQGNSA. The CDR3 extends over 15 amino acids. CDR3 sequence reads: CASSSVGARNQPQHF. The CDR3 coding sequence is TGTGCCAGCAGCTCAGTCGGGGCACGCAATCAGCCCCAGCATTTT.

With respect to this clonotype: A read error is possible here, since a much larger clone lies one base away. The V and J genes are TRBV7-6 and TRBJ2-1; D ambiguous. The J call could be wrong; TRBJ2-7 is a better fit for the DNA end. Germline assignment: CDR1 SGHVS and CDR2 FNYEAQ. The CDR3 runs to 15 residues. CDR3 region: CASSLADALYNEQYF. CDR3 coding DNA: TGTGCCAGCAGCTTGGCGGACGCGCTCTACAATGAGCAGTACTTC.

J is TRBJ1-1 and V is TRBV6-1; 7 nucleotides match TRBD1. This CDR3 region has 14 residues. V shed 7 bases and J 0 bases; nucleotides not matched to a gene: 5. Looked up from germline, CDR1 is MNHNS and CDR2 is SASEGT. The CDR3 coding sequence is TGTGCCAGCAATAAGGACAGGTTGAACACTGAAGCTTTCTTT. Translating it yields CASNKDRLNTEAFF.

The rearrangement uses TRBV6-6 and TRBJ2-1; weak D call: TRBD2 (6 bases). Germline loops: CDR1 MNHNY, CDR2 SVGAGI (reference sequence). This CDR3 comprises 13 residues. Deletions cut 5 bases from V and 8 bases from J, with 13 bases between. DNA of the CDR3: TGTGCCAGCAGTGACGGTCCGGGGGATGAGCAGTTCTTC. This codes for CASSDGPGDEQFF.

The V and J genes are TRBV7-3 and TRBJ2-1; D not resolved. This CDR3 is 14 amino acids long. CDR1 is SGHTA and CDR2 is FQGTGA in the germline V gene. The V and J ends lost 0 bases and 13 bases respectively, with 16 bases between them. The chain's CDR3 is CASSLTPWGGAQFF. The CDR3 region has the DNA TGTGCCAGCAGCTTAACCCCTTGGGGTGGAGCCCAGTTCTTC.

This clonotype occurred many times. The V and J genes are TRBV5-1 and TRBJ2-3, with a possible D match to TRBD1 (6 bases). Trimming left V 2 bases short and J 3 bases short, with 10 bases between. The CDR3 covers 14 residues. The germline V gene encodes CDR1 SGHRS and CDR2 YFSETQ. CDR3 in DNA: TGCGCCAGCAGCTTCGGACAGCGGACAGATACGCAGTATTTT. It encodes CASSFGQRTDTQYF.

Here the CDR3 reads CSARDPGHSYEQYF. CDR3 DNA: TGCAGTGCTAGAGATCCGGGACACTCCTACGAGCAGTACTTC. This chain uses TRBV20-1 with TRBJ2-7, with D possibly TRBD1 on 6 matching bases. V lost 0 bases to trimming and J lost 0 bases, with 9 bases between them. The V gene's germline CDR1 is DFQATT and CDR2 SNEGSKA (reference sequence). This CDR3 comprises 14 residues.

V is TRBV20-1 and J is TRBJ2-5; possible D gene TRBD2, 6 bases. This CDR3 is built from 12 residues. Germline V gene lookup returns CDR1 DFQATT and CDR2 SNEGSKA (reference sequence). Deletions cut 5 bases from V and 5 bases from J, with 12 bases between. In DNA, the CDR3 is TGCAGTGCTGCTGGACTAAGGGAGACCCAGTACTTC. Protein product: CSAAGLRETQYF.

This clonotype was found many times. The rearrangement uses TRBV9 and TRBJ2-3; D call uncertain. The germline V and J ends were trimmed by 0 bases and 5 bases, with 7 bases remaining between them. Germline V gives CDR1 SGDLS, CDR2 YYNGEE. This CDR3 spans 13 amino acids. CDR3 coding DNA: TGTGCCAGCAGCGTAGTTGGGGAAGATACGCAGTATTTT. It encodes CASSVVGEDTQYF. Looking up the rest from reference TRBV9 and TRBJ2-3 gives the full variable domain: DSGVTQTPKHLITATGQRVTLRCSPRSGDLSVYWYQQSLDQGLQFLIQYYNGEERAKGNILERFSAQQFPDLHSELNLSSLELGDSALYFCASSVVGEDTQYFGPGTRLTVL.

This clonotype has at least ten counts. The chain has TRBV20-1 and TRBJ1-5, with D hard to call. V was shortened by 4 bases and J by 5 bases, with 9 bases between the two germline ends. CDR3 length equals 12 residues. Germline V gene sequence: CDR1 DFQATT, CDR2 SNEGSKA (reference sequence). The CDR3 loop is CSANEADQPQHF. CDR3 nucleotides: TGCAGTGCTAATGAAGCGGATCAGCCCCAGCATTTT.

This clonotype showed up just a few times. The chain has TRBV2 and TRBJ2-1; D may be TRBD2 (5 bases). Germline CDR1 and CDR2: SNHLY and FYNNEI. V dropped 3 bases and J dropped 7 bases, with 13 bases sitting between them. This CDR3 contains 14 residues. CDR3 protein: CASSDRVRGNEQFF. The CDR3 DNA sequence: TGTGCCAGCAGTGATCGGGTACGGGGAAATGAGCAGTTCTTC.